One and the same sample provided the 4 T cell receptor beta chains below, sequenced in a study of post-analysis software for immune sequencing data. Findings and caveats of the study: When patients were compared with controls, about five TRBV segments were more frequent, TRBV5-6, TRBV5-1 and TRBV20-1 among them.

Unique molecular identifiers were built into the TCR beta cDNA libraries. MiXCR, applied by TCRdb to the PCR reads, yields one record per CDR3 protein. Of 800,000 to 950,000 distinct CDR3 sequences detected, approximately 53% appear once; the ten largest clones hold roughly 4.4%. No antigens are known for them. The sequencing input was blood. The receptors shown here come from a girl between 10 and 17 years old with multiple sclerosis.

The chain couples TRBV7-9 to TRBJ1-4, with 7 bases aligning to TRBD1. J lost 5 bases, V lost 5 bases, and 8 bases had no gene match. This CDR3 is built from 15 residues. Per germline, CDR1 SEHNR and CDR2 FQNEAQ (reference sequence). CDR3 loop: CASSAPTGRNEKLFF. The CDR3, as DNA: TGTGCCAGCAGCGCGCCGACAGGGAGGAATGAAAAACTGTTTTTT.

This clonotype has just a few counts. The V and J genes are TRBV5-1 and TRBJ2-1, with D possibly being TRBD1 (6 bases). With 7 bases removed from V and 5 bases from J, the gap between germline ends came to 13 bases. The CDR3 covers 13 residues. The germline V gene encodes CDR1 SGHRS and CDR2 YFSETQ. The CDR3 reads CASRSRDNNEQFF. DNA of the CDR3: TGCGCCAGCCGAAGCCGGGACAACAATGAGCAGTTCTTC.

The V call is TRBV29-1, the J call TRBJ2-2; D unclear. Germline loops: CDR1 SQVTM, CDR2 ANQGSEA. The CDR3 sequence is 13 residues long. Between the trimmed V and J ends, which lost 4 bases and 0 bases, there was a span of 6 bases. The CDR3 coding sequence is TGCAGCGTTGGGGCTCCGAACACCGGGGAGCTGTTTTTT. Translation: CSVGAPNTGELFF.

The chain is built from TRBV7-2 and TRBJ2-3; 9 nucleotides align to TRBD2. This CDR3 is 17 amino acids long. The germline CDR1 and CDR2 sequences are SGHTA and FQGNSA. Unmatched junction bases numbered 9, after V lost 1 base and J lost 4 bases. CDR3 protein: CASSLVGGGAGADTQYF. The CDR3 coding sequence is TGTGCCAGCAGCTTAGTTGGCGGGGGGGCGGGGGCAGATACGCAGTATTTT.